The rows below give T cell receptor beta chains drawn from one sample of a study of cytomegalovirus exposure and HLA in healthy donors. This table comes from immunoSEQ multiplex PCR, and its TCRdb copy is limited to in-frame clones, with some not included. The sample has approximately 130,000 clones, around 70% seen once. The sequencing input was PBMCs. The receptor set was obtained from a woman in her sixties or seventies in good health and CMV-seropositive. Each CDR3 is given with its conserved first and last residue. D genes are given only for firm matches. Clone size is not always given. Where it is, it says once, few, many or a class for expanded clones.

d_call	j_call	clone_size	v_call	cdr3_aa	cdr3_nt
-	TRBJ1-2	-	TRBV2	CASSFGGYGYTF	TGTGCCAGCAGTTTCGGGGGATATGGCTACACCTTC
-	TRBJ1-1	-	TRBV13	CASSLQGTEAFF	TGTGCCAGCAGCCTACAGGGAACTGAAGCTTTCTTT
TRBD1	TRBJ2-5	-	TRBV5-1	CASSSARTGIQETQYF	TGCGCCAGCAGCTCGGCGAGGACAGGTATACAAGAGACCCAGTACTTC
TRBD1	TRBJ2-7	-	TRBV5-1	CASSLDRGSYEQYF	TGCGCCAGCAGCTTGGACAGGGGCTCCTACGAGCAGTACTTC
-	TRBJ2-7	-	TRBV19	CASRDNALSSYEQYF	TGTGCCAGTAGGGACAACGCCCTCTCCTCCTACGAGCAGTACTTC
TRBD1	TRBJ2-3	-	TRBV9	CASSTHRGPSTDTQYF	TGTGCCAGCAGCACCCACAGGGGGCCTAGCACAGATACGCAGTATTTT
-	TRBJ1-2	once	TRBV5-1	CASSLNTGSNGYTF	TGCGCCAGCAGCTTGAACACAGGGTCGAATGGCTACACCTTC
-	TRBJ1-1	-	TRBV7-9	CASSLDYVLPGAEAFF	TGTGCCAGCAGCTTAGACTACGTCTTACCAGGGGCTGAAGCTTTCTTT
-	TRBJ1-1	-	TRBV11-2	CASSLQRGRAGAFF	TGTGCCAGCAGCTTACAACGGGGTCGAGCGGGGGCTTTCTTT
-	TRBJ2-7	few	TRBV6-1	CASSSSVEQYF	TGTGCCAGCAGTTCCTCCGTAGAGCAGTACTTC
TRBD1	TRBJ1-2	-	TRBV5-1	CASSLGLGQGIHNYGYTF	TGCGCCAGCAGCTTGGGGCTGGGACAGGGAATCCACAACTATGGCTACACCTTC
TRBD1	TRBJ2-7	-	TRBV6-1	CASSVSVGTGPTYEQYF	TGTGCCAGCAGTGTCAGCGTGGGGACAGGGCCCACCTACGAGCAGTACTTC
TRBD2	TRBJ2-7	-	TRBV7-2	CASSYRASGESYEQYF	TGTGCCAGCAGCTACCGGGCTAGCGGCGAATCCTACGAGCAGTACTTC
-	TRBJ1-2	-	TRBV2	CASSTTRFGYTF	TGTGCCAGCAGTACCACGCGTTTTGGCTACACCTTC
TRBD2	TRBJ2-1	once	TRBV9	CASSVVGGGGKGEQFF	TGTGCCAGCAGCGTAGTAGGCGGGGGAGGAAAGGGTGAGCAGTTCTTC
-	TRBJ1-2	-	TRBV11-1	CASSSGVFEEGYTF	TGTGCCAGCAGCTCCGGGGTCTTCGAGGAGGGCTACACCTTC
TRBD1	TRBJ2-1	few	TRBV11-3	CASSMRQGGYNEQFF	TGTGCCAGCAGCATGAGACAGGGGGGTTACAATGAGCAGTTCTTC
TRBD1	TRBJ2-1	-	TRBV7-9	CASGRTGSYNEQFF	TGTGCCAGCGGAAGGACAGGGTCCTACAATGAGCAGTTCTTC
-	TRBJ2-1	-	TRBV5-5	CASSLGQGTYNEQFF	TGTGCCAGCAGCTTGGGGCAGGGAACTTACAATGAGCAGTTCTTC
-	TRBJ2-7	-	TRBV5-1	CASTDSYEQYF	TGCGCCAGCACCGACAGCTACGAGCAGTACTTC
-	TRBJ1-6	-	TRBV6-5	CASIASGSSPLHF	TGTGCCAGCATCGCATCCGGGAGTTCACCCCTCCACTTT
TRBD1	TRBJ2-5	-	TRBV18	CASSQQGEETQYF	TGTGCCAGCTCACAGCAGGGGGAAGAGACCCAGTACTTC
TRBD2	TRBJ2-5	-	TRBV5-1	CASSGGGPQETQYF	TGCGCCAGCAGCGGCGGGGGGCCACAAGAGACCCAGTACTTC
TRBD2	TRBJ2-2	-	TRBV15	CATSTNPGLVVPGELFF	TGTGCCACCAGCACAAACCCCGGACTAGTAGTCCCCGGGGAGCTGTTTTTT
-	TRBJ2-2	-	TRBV7-3	CASRGWSNVDTGELFF	TGTGCCAGCAGGGGCTGGTCTAATGTGGACACCGGGGAGCTGTTTTTT
TRBD1	TRBJ1-2	few	TRBV6-1	CASSAGQGNYGYTF	TGTGCCAGCAGTGCGGGACAGGGAAACTATGGCTACACCTTC
-	TRBJ1-2	-	TRBV19	CASSPPWGGERVGYTF	TGTGCCAGTAGTCCCCCCTGGGGAGGGGAGAGAGTTGGCTACACCTTC
TRBD1	TRBJ1-4	-	TRBV5-1	CASSLEPPGQVNEKLFF	TGCGCCAGCAGCTTGGAGCCCCCGGGACAGGTTAATGAAAAACTGTTTTTT
-	TRBJ2-5	few	TRBV2	CASSELSQETQYF	TGTGCCAGCAGTGAACTAAGCCAAGAGACCCAGTACTTC
-	TRBJ2-7	-	TRBV5-4	CASSPQGTKEQYF	TGTGCCAGCAGCCCCCAGGGGACTAAAGAGCAGTACTTC
-	TRBJ2-7	-	TRBV7-8	CASSLLQNYEQYF	TGTGCCAGCAGCTTACTTCAGAACTACGAGCAGTACTTC
TRBD1	TRBJ1-3	-	TRBV5-1	CASRGQGHGNTIYF	TGCGCCAGCAGGGGACAGGGCCATGGAAACACCATATATTTT
TRBD1	TRBJ2-7	-	TRBV19	CASTATGGRNEQYF	TGTGCCAGTACCGCAACAGGGGGCAGAAACGAGCAGTACTTC
-	TRBJ1-3	few	TRBV6-5	CASSYGSGAGNTIYF	TGTGCCAGCAGTTACGGGTCAGGGGCTGGAAACACCATATATTTT
-	TRBJ2-2	-	TRBV7-9	CASSLLRGVTGELFF	TGTGCCAGCAGCTTGCTCAGGGGGGTCACCGGGGAGCTGTTTTTT
-	TRBJ2-1	-	TRBV20-1	CSVGAREFF	TGCAGTGTGGGGGCAAGAGAGTTCTTC
-	TRBJ1-4	-	TRBV6-5	CASSTGIHNEKLFF	TGTGCCAGCAGCACCGGGATTCATAATGAAAAACTGTTTTTT
-	TRBJ2-2	-	TRBV25-1	CASSFGNTGELFF	TGTGCCAGCAGTTTCGGGAACACCGGGGAGCTGTTTTTT
TRBD2	TRBJ2-7	-	TRBV4-2	CASSQASGGREEQYF	TGTGCCAGCAGCCAAGCTAGCGGGGGGCGTGAAGAGCAGTACTTC
-	TRBJ2-1	few	TRBV7-6	CASSLGGLPGKNEQFF	TGTGCCAGCAGCTTAGGCGGCCTCCCCGGGAAGAATGAGCAGTTCTTC
-	TRBJ1-6	once	TRBV5-6	CASSLWAAQYNSPLHF	TGTGCCAGCAGCTTGTGGGCAGCTCAGTATAATTCACCCCTCCACTTT
-	TRBJ2-1	-	TRBV5-1	CASSLGWSSSYNEQFF	TGCGCCAGCAGCTTGGGGTGGTCGAGCTCCTACAATGAGCAGTTCTTC
TRBD1	TRBJ2-6	-	TRBV5-6	CASSLMTGLSGANVLTF	TGTGCCAGCAGCTTGATGACAGGGCTTTCTGGGGCCAACGTCCTGACTTTC
-	TRBJ1-3	-	TRBV10-1	CASSESAAGSGNTIYF	TGCGCCAGCAGTGAGTCGGCCGCAGGCTCTGGAAACACCATATATTTT
TRBD1	TRBJ1-5	few	TRBV18	CASSPARDRPNQPQHF	TGTGCCAGCTCACCGGCACGGGACAGACCCAATCAGCCCCAGCATTTT
-	TRBJ2-2	-	TRBV28	CASSLRAAGTLSGELFF	TGTGCCAGCAGTTTACGGGCTGCGGGTACTTTAAGCGGGGAGCTGTTTTTT
TRBD1	TRBJ1-2	-	TRBV6-5	CASSYSARGSYGYTF	TGTGCCAGCAGTTACTCGGCCAGGGGGAGCTATGGCTACACCTTC
-	TRBJ1-6	-	TRBV5-4	CASSLAGNSPLHF	TGTGCCAGCAGCTTAGCGGGGAATTCACCCCTCCACTTT
TRBD2	TRBJ2-1	-	TRBV23-1	CASSPLAGALSSYNEQFF	TGCGCCAGCAGTCCCCTAGCGGGGGCCCTTAGCTCCTACAATGAGCAGTTCTTC
-	TRBJ1-5	few	TRBV4-2	CASSHRAGNQPQHF	TGTGCCAGCAGCCACAGGGCCGGCAATCAGCCCCAGCATTTT
TRBD1	TRBJ1-3	-	TRBV28	CASKTGAGSGNTIYF	TGTGCCAGCAAGACAGGGGCCGGCTCTGGAAACACCATATATTTT
-	TRBJ1-4	few	TRBV6-5	CASTPGFGNEKLFF	TGTGCCAGCACCCCGGGGTTCGGAAATGAAAAACTGTTTTTT
TRBD2	TRBJ2-5	-	TRBV9	CASSAGGGKGTQYF	TGTGCCAGCAGCGCAGGCGGGGGGAAGGGGACCCAGTACTTC
TRBD1	TRBJ2-7	-	TRBV5-4	CASSLTVARGPDGGQYF	TGTGCCAGCAGCTTAACGGTGGCCAGGGGGCCAGATGGGGGGCAGTACTTC